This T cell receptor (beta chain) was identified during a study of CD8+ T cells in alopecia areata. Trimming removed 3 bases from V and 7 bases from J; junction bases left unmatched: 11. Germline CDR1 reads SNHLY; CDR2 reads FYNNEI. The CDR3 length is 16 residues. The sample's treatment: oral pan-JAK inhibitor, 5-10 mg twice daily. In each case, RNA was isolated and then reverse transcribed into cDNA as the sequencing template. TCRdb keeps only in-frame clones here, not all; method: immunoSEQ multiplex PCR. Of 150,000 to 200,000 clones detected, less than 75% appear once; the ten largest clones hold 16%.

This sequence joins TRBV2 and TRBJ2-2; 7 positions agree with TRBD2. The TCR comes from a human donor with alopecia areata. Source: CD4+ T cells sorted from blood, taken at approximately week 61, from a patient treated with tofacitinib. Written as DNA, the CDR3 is TGTGCCAGCAGTGAGCTGAGGACTAGATCGGTCGGGGAGCTGTTTTTT. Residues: CASSELRTRSVGELFF.